Below, one T cell receptor (beta chain) is given with its context. This specimen comes from a study of T-cell reconstitution after alpha-beta-depleted transplantation in children. Unique molecular identifiers were built into the TCRbeta library. TCRdb used MiXCR to reprocess the PCR reads, holding one entry per CDR3 protein. The sample contains some 490,000 distinct CDR3 sequences, around 12% of which appear only once. The germline CDR1 and CDR2 sequences are LGHNA and YSLEER. Between the trimmed V and J ends, which lost 1 base and 8 bases, there was a span of 8 bases. This CDR3 spans 13 amino acids. The sample here was PBMCs from the stem cell graft donor, taken from the stem cell graft. The sequence came from a human donor who donated a stem cell graft to a child with combined immunodeficiency. The chain carries TRBV4-3 and TRBJ1-4; tentatively, D is TRBD1 (5 bases). CDR3 loop: CASSQVQGEKLFF. CDR3 in DNA: TGCGCCAGCAGCCAAGTGCAGGGAGAAAAACTGTTTTTT.